This is a list of T cell receptor beta chains from one sample in a study of blood T cell repertoires in COVID-19. Libraries were prepared by immunoSEQ multiplex PCR; TCRdb keeps only in-frame clonotypes and omits some of them. The data show roughly 100,000 clones, with about 75% seen just once and approximately 19% held by the top ten. Sequences were obtained from peripheral blood. The receptors were gathered from a woman aged 65 to 85 with acute or convalescent COVID-19. CDR3s include the opening cysteine and the closing phenylalanine or tryptophan. A D gene is named only where the DNA matches it firmly. A clone size is listed for some rows: how often the clone was seen (once, few, many), or a class if it is expanded.

>TRBV6-6|TRBJ2-1|once|.
TGTGCCGTCAGCGTGGTCGGGGAGCAGTTCTTC
CAVSVVGEQFF
>TRBV9|TRBJ1-6|few|.
TGTGCCAGCAGCGTCGAAGGACAGCGATTTTCACCCCTCCACTTT
CASSVEGQRFSPLHF
>TRBV12-3/TRBV12-4|TRBJ1-1|.|.
TGTGCCAGCAGCTCAGACACTGAAGCTTTCTTT
CASSSDTEAFF
>TRBV12-3/TRBV12-4|TRBJ1-5|.|.
TGTGCCAGCAGTTTCTACAATCAGCCCCAGCATTTT
CASSFYNQPQHF
>TRBV5-1|TRBJ2-5|few|TRBD1
TGCGCCAGCAGCGGGACAGGGGGCCGGGAGACCCAGTACTTC
CASSGTGGRETQYF
>TRBV7-2|TRBJ2-2|.|TRBD1
TGTGCCAGCAGCTGGGTAGGGGGCGGGAACACCGGGGAGCTGTTTTTT
CASSWVGGGNTGELFF
>TRBV24-1|TRBJ1-5|.|.
TGTGCCACCAGTGATTCCAGGGGATCGGGTCAGCCCCAGCATTTT
CATSDSRGSGQPQHF
>TRBV2|TRBJ1-5|.|.
TGTGCCATAAGGGAGTATGGTCAGCCCCAGCATTTT
CAIREYGQPQHF
>TRBV1|TRBJ2-1|.|.
TGCACCAGCAGCCAAGAGGGACTAGCGGGGCCCCCCTTCTACAATGAGCAGTTCTTC
CTSSQEGLAGPPFYNEQFF
>TRBV5-1|TRBJ2-7|.|.
TGCGCCAGCAGCCTTTGGGCGTCACGGGGCTACGAGCAGTACTTC
CASSLWASRGYEQYF
>TRBV5-6|TRBJ1-4|few|TRBD1
TGTGCCAGCACCTTAGGGGGCGCTGAAAAACTGTTTTTT
CASTLGGAEKLFF
>TRBV2|TRBJ2-7|.|.
TGTGCCAGCAGTGAACTCGAGGGCTACGAGCAGTACTTC
CASSELEGYEQYF
>TRBV6-6|TRBJ1-1|.|TRBD1
TGTGCCAGCAGTAAAAGACAGGGGGCGGCTGAAGCTTTCTTT
CASSKRQGAAEAFF
>TRBV5-8|TRBJ2-5|.|.
TGTGCCAGCAGCTTTGCGGGCCATTGGGAGACCCAGTACTTC
CASSFAGHWETQYF
>TRBV7-7|TRBJ2-7|.|TRBD2
TGTGCCAGCAGCTTAGGTCTAGCGGAGGAAAACGAGCAGTACTTC
CASSLGLAEENEQYF
>TRBV6-6|TRBJ2-5|.|TRBD1
TGTGCCAGCAGTGGGGACAGTTGGGGAAAAGAGACCCAGTACTTC
CASSGDSWGKETQYF
>TRBV2|TRBJ2-4|few|.
TGTGCCAGCAGCCCTCGGCTCTTGACGGAGTGGGACATTCAGTACTTC
CASSPRLLTEWDIQYF
>TRBV7-2|TRBJ1-1|.|.
TGTGCCAGCAGCGCGTATGGAGGATATGAAGCTTTCTTT
CASSAYGGYEAFF
>TRBV5-1|TRBJ2-7|once|TRBD1
TGCGCCAGCAGCTTGGGGACAGGGACTTACGAGCAGTACTTC
CASSLGTGTYEQYF
>TRBV3-1/TRBV3-2|TRBJ2-1|once|TRBD2
TGTGCCAGCAGCCAATGGTCCACGACTAGCGGGGGGCACTACAATGAGCAGTTCTTC
CASSQWSTTSGGHYNEQFF
>TRBV7-8|TRBJ1-5|.|.
TGTGCCAGCAGCGTCCAACAGGGCTTTCGCAATCAGCCCCAGCATTTT
CASSVQQGFRNQPQHF
>TRBV3-1/TRBV3-2|TRBJ1-1|few|TRBD1
TGTGCCAGCAGCCACGGGACAGCGAACACTGAAGCTTTCTTT
CASSHGTANTEAFF
>TRBV19|TRBJ1-1|.|TRBD1
TGTGCCAGTCTCCGGACAGGGCTGAACACTGAAGCTTTCTTT
CASLRTGLNTEAFF
>TRBV18|TRBJ2-1|.|.
TGTGCCAGCTCACCACCAACTAGGTTACAGTTCTTC
CASSPPTRLQFF
>TRBV30|TRBJ1-4|few|TRBD1
TGTGCCTGTTCGGCTTCCGGGACAGGGTGGGAAAAACTGTTTTTT
CACSASGTGWEKLFF
>TRBV7-2|TRBJ1-2|.|TRBD1
TGTGCCAGCAGCTCAAGACCTGGACAGGGAGGAGGCTACACCTTC
CASSSRPGQGGGYTF
>TRBV5-4|TRBJ2-3|.|TRBD2
TGTGCCAGCAGCTTGGATCTAGCGGGGGCCTACACAGATACGCAGTATTTT
CASSLDLAGAYTDTQYF
>TRBV3-1/TRBV3-2|TRBJ1-3|.|.
TGTGCCAGCACTACCCCACGGGGAACTGGAAACACCATATATTTT
CASTTPRGTGNTIYF
>TRBV19|TRBJ1-1|.|.
TGTGCCAGTAATTCCGGGGGCACTGAAGCTTTCTTT
CASNSGGTEAFF
>TRBV14|TRBJ1-2|.|.
TGTGCCAGCAGCCAAGCTGGGGAGGGGAACTATGGCTACACCTTC
CASSQAGEGNYGYTF
>TRBV25-1|TRBJ1-6|.|TRBD1
TGTGCCAGCAGTGTGTCAGGGGGCGAGGTGGCCCTCCACTTT
CASSVSGGEVALHF
>TRBV30|TRBJ2-7|.|TRBD1
TGTGCCTGGAGCCCCTCCTTGGACAGGTCCTACGAGCAGTACTTC
CAWSPSLDRSYEQYF
>TRBV20-1|TRBJ2-7|.|TRBD1
TGCAGTGCTAGTGACAGGGGGCGCGTCAACGAGCAGTACTTC
CSASDRGRVNEQYF
>TRBV7-9|TRBJ1-2|few|.
TGTGCCAGCAGCTTAGCGGGGGGAGATGGCTACACCTTC
CASSLAGGDGYTF
>TRBV7-9|TRBJ2-3|.|TRBD1
TGTGCCAGCAGCCCCGACAGGGTCACAGATACGCAGTATTTT
CASSPDRVTDTQYF
>TRBV19|TRBJ1-5|.|.
TGTGCCAGTAGTGGAGGGAATAGCCGCAATCAGCCCCAGCATTTT
CASSGGNSRNQPQHF
>TRBV9|TRBJ2-3|.|TRBD2
TGTGCCAGCAGCGTAGGTTACAGCGGGAGGGCAGATACGCAGTATTTT
CASSVGYSGRADTQYF